The clone carrying this T cell receptor beta chain was detected ten times or more. What it binds is unknown. Trimming took off 4 bases at V and 4 bases at J, with 9 bases between the two ends. CDR3 length equals 12 residues. Germline CDR1 reads SGDLS; CDR2 reads YYNGEE. This specimen belongs to a study of T cells in Graves' hyperthyroidism and ophthalmopathy. Study-wide results and limits: Most thyroid-expanded clonotypes above 0.001 were also found in blood.

TCR beta CDR3 sequences were amplified from RNA transcripts. During a first-round RT-PCR of the TCR CDR3, the HTBI primer set was used. TCRdb ran MiXCR on the multiplex PCR reads and lists one entry per CDR3 protein. The top ten hold roughly 5.7% of the sample, which has fewer than 650,000 distinct CDR3 sequences, about 15% seen once. Patients were aged 18 to 65, had disease duration under 2 months, and had newly diagnosed hyperthyroidism. First hyperthyroidism diagnosis is when the blood sample was obtained, before any ophthalmopathy symptoms. Each 10 ml fresh peripheral blood draw supplied the PBMCs.

This chain uses TRBV9 with TRBJ2-7, with D unresolved. This TCR derives from a woman aged 25 to 39 with Graves' hyperthyroidism that later progressed to Graves' ophthalmopathy. The specimen sequenced was blood. DNA for the CDR3: TGTGCCAGCAGCCCGAGAGAATACGAGCAGTACTTC. Translating it yields CASSPREYEQYF.